This T cell receptor beta chain is from a study of T-cell reconstitution after alpha-beta-depleted transplantation in children. CDR3 size: 12 residues. The germline CDR1 and CDR2 sequences are SGHDT and YYEEEE. The TCRbeta library incorporated unique molecular identifiers. From the PCR reads, TCRdb called clonotypes with MiXCR, one entry per CDR3 protein. The sample holds 700,000 to 950,000 distinct CDR3 sequences, 15% to 20% seen once. This clonotype was counted only a few times. Sequence at one end of the junction differs from germline and may be a read error. This clonotype was sampled from a male patient between 5 and 17 years old who had a stem cell transplant for acute lymphoblastic leukemia, so the T cells may come from the graft donor. Specimen: PBMCs, mostly from graft donor cells, collected 360 days after TCRalphabeta/CD19-depleted stem cell transplant. This chain uses TRBV5-6 with TRBJ1-2; D perhaps matches TRBD1 (6 bases). The CDR3 sequence: CASSLRGSLSNF. The CDR3 DNA follows: TGTGCCAGCAGCTTGAGGGGGAGTCTATCTAACTTC.